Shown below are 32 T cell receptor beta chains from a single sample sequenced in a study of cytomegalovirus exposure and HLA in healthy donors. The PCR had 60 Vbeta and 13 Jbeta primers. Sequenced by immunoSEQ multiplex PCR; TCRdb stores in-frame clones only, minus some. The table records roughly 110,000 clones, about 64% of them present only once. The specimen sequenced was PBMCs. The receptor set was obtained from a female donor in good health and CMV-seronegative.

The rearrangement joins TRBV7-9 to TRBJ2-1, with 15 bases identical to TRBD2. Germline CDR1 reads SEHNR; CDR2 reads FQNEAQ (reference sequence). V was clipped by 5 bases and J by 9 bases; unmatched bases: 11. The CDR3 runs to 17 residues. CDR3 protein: CASSPSGLAGGNGEQFF. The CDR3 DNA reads TGTGCCAGCAGCCCGTCGGGACTAGCGGGAGGAAACGGTGAGCAGTTCTTC.

The CDR3 loop is CSAQEPTDTQYF. The CDR3 coding sequence is TGCAGCGCCCAGGAACCCACAGATACGCAGTATTTT. The chain carries TRBV29-1 and TRBJ2-3; D is uncertain. The CDR3 totals 12 residues. Trimming cost V 7 bases and J 2 bases, with 10 bases left between them. Germline V gene data show CDR1 as SQVTM and CDR2 as ANQGSEA.

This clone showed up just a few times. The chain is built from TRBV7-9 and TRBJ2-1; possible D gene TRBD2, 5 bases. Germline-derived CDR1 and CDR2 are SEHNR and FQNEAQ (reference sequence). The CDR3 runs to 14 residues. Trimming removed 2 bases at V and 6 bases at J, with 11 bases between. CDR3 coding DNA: TGTGCCAGCAGCTTAACGGCGGCGGGCAATGAGCAGTTCTTC. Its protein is CASSLTAAGNEQFF. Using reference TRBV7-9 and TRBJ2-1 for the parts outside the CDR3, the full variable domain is DTGVSQNPRHKITKRGQNVTFRCDPISEHNRLYWYRQTLGQGPEFLTYFQNEAQLEKSRLLSDRFSAERPKGSFSTLEIQRTEQGDSAMYLCASSLTAAGNEQFFGPGTRLTVL.

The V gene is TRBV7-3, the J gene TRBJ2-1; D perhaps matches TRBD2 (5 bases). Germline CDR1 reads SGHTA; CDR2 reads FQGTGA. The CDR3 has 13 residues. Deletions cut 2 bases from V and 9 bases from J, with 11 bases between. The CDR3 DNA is TGTGCCAGCAGCTTAGGAATGGGGAGTGAGCAGTTCTTC. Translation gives CASSLGMGSEQFF.

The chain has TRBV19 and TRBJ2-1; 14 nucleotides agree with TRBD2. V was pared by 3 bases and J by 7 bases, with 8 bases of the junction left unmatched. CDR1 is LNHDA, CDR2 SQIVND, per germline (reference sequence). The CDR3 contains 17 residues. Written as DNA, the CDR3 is TGTGCCAGTAGTATCCGGGGACTAGCGGGAGTCTTGAATGAGCAGTTCTTC. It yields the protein CASSIRGLAGVLNEQFF.

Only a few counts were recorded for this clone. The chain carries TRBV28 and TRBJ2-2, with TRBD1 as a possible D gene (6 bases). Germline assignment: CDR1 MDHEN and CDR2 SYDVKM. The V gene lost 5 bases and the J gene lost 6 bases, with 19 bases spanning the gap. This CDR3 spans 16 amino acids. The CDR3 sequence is CASSPAFGGGAGELFF. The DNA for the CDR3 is TGTGCCAGCAGTCCAGCTTTTGGGGGCGGCGCCGGGGAGCTGTTTTTT.

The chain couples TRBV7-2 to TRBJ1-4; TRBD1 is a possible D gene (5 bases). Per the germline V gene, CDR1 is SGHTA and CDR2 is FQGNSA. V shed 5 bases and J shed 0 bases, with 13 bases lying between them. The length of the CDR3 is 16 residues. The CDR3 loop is CASSPRAPSTNEKLFF. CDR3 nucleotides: TGTGCCAGCAGCCCCAGGGCCCCCTCAACTAATGAAAAACTGTTTTTT.

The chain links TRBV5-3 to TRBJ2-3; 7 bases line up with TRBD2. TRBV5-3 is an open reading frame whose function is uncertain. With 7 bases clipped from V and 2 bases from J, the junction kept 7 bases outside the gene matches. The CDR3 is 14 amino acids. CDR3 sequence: CARGPTSATDTQYF. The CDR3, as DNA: TGTGCCAGAGGGCCCACTAGCGCCACAGATACGCAGTATTTT.

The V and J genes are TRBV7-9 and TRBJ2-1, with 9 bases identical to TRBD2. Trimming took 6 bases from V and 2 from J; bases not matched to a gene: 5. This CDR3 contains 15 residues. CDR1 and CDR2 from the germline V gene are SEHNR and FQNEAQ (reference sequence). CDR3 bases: TGTGCCAGCAGAGCGGGGGGAGGACCCTACAATGAGCAGTTCTTC. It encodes CASRAGGGPYNEQFF.

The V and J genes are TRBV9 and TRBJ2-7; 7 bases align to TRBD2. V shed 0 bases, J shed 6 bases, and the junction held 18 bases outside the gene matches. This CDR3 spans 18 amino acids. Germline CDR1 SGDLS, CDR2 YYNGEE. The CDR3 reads CASSVAKIRASGTCEQYF. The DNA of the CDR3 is TGTGCCAGCAGCGTAGCCAAAATTAGGGCTAGCGGAACCTGCGAGCAGTACTTC.

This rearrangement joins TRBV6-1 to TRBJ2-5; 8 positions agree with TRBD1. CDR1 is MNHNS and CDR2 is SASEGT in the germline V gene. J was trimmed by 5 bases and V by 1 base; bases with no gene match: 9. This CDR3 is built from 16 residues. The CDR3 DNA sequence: TGTGCCAGCAGTGAAGGGGGTCAGGGGGCGGGGGAGACCCAGTACTTC. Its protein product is CASSEGGQGAGETQYF.

The DNA for the CDR3 is TGTGCCAGCAGTTTATTAGGGGCCAACGTCCTGACTTTC. Amino acids: CASSLLGANVLTF. The chain recombines TRBV28 with TRBJ2-6; D gene ambiguous. This CDR3 has 13 amino acids. Germline V gene data show CDR1 as MDHEN and CDR2 as SYDVKM. Trimming pared 1 base from V and 4 bases from J, leaving 2 bases between.

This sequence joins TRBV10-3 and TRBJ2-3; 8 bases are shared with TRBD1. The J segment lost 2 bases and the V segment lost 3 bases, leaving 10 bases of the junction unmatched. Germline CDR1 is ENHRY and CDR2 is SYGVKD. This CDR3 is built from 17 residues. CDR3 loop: CAISDAKTGAHTDTQYF. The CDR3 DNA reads TGTGCCATCAGTGACGCCAAGACAGGGGCTCACACAGATACGCAGTATTTT.

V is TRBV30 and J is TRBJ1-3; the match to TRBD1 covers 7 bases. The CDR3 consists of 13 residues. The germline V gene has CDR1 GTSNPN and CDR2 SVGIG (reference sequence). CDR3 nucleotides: TGTGCTCAGGACAGGAGTAAAGGAAACACCATATATTTT. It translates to CAQDRSKGNTIYF.

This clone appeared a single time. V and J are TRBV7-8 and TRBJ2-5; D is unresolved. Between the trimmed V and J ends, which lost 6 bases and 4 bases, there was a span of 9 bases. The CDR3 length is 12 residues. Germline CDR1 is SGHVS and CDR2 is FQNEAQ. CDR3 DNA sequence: TGTGCCAGCAGTCTACGTGGAGAGACCCAGTACTTC. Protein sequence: CASSLRGETQYF.

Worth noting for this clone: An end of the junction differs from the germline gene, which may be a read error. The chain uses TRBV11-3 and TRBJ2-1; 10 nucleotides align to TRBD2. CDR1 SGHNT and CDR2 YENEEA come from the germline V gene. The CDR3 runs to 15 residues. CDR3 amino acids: CASSLGLAGENGQFF. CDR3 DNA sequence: TGTGCCAGCAGCTTAGGTCTAGCGGGAGAAAATGGGCAGTTCTTC.

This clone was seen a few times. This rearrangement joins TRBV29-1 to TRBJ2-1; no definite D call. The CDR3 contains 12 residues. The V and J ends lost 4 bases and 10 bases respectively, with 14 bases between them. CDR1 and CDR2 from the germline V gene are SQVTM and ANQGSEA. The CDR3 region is CSVGLPFLEQFF. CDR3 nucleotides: TGCAGCGTTGGGTTGCCTTTCCTAGAGCAGTTCTTC.

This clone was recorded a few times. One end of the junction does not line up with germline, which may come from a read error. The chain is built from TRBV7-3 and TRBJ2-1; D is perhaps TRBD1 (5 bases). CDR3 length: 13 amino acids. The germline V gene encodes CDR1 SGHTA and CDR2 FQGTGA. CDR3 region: CASSLKPPGPMVF. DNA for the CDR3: TGTGCCAGCAGCTTAAAGCCCCCAGGGCCGATGGTCTTC. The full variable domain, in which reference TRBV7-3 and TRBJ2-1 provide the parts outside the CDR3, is GAGVSQTPSNKVTEKGKYVELRCDPISGHTALYWYRQSLGQGPEFLIYFQGTGAADDSGLPNDRFFAVRPEGSVSTLKIQRTERGDSAVYLCASSLKPPGPMVFGPGTRLTVL.

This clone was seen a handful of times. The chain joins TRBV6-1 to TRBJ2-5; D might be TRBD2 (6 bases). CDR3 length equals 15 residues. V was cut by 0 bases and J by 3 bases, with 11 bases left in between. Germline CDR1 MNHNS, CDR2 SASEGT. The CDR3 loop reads CASSEAREREETQYF. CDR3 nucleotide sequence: TGTGCCAGCAGTGAAGCGAGGGAGCGGGAAGAGACCCAGTACTTC.

As DNA, the CDR3 is TGTGCCAGCAGCCCCAGATCTGAAGCTTTCTTT. Encoded protein: CASSPRSEAFF. V is TRBV7-9 and J is TRBJ1-1; D ambiguous. Trimming took off 5 bases at V and 6 bases at J, with 7 bases between the two ends. The germline CDR1 and CDR2 sequences are SEHNR and FQNEAQ (reference sequence). The CDR3 totals 11 residues.

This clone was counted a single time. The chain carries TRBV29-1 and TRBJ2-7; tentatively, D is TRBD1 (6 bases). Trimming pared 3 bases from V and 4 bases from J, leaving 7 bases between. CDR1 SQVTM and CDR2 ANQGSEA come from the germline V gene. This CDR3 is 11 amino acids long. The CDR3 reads CSVETGYEQYF. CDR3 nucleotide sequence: TGCAGCGTTGAGACAGGTTACGAGCAGTACTTC.

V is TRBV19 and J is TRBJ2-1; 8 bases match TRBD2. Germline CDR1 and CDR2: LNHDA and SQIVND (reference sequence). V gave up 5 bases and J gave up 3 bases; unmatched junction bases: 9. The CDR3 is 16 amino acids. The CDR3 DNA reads TGTGCCAGTAGTGTTAGCGGGATTCCCGGCTACAATGAGCAGTTCTTC. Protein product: CASSVSGIPGYNEQFF.

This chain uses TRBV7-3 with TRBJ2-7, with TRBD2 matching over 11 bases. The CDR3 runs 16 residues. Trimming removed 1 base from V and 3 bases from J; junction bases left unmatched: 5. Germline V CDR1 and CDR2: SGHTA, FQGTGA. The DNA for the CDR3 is TGTGCCAGCAGCTTAATAGGGACTAGCGGCTTCTACGAGCAGTACTTC. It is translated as CASSLIGTSGFYEQYF.

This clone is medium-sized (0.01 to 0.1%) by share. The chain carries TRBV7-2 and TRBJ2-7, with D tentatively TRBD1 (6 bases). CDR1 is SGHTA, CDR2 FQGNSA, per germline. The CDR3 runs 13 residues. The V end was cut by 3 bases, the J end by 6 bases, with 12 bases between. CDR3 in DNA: TGTGCCAGCAGCTTTTACAGGGTCGGCGAGCAGTACTTC. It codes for CASSFYRVGEQYF.

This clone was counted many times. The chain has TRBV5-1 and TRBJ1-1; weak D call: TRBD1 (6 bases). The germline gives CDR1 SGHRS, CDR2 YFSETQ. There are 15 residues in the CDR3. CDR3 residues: CADEYRDTLNTEAFF. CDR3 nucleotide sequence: TGCGCAGACGAATACCGGGACACCCTGAACACTGAAGCTTTCTTT.

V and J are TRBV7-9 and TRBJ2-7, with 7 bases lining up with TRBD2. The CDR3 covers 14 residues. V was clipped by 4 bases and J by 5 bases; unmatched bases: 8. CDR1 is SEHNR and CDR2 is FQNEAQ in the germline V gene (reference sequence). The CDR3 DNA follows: TGTGCCAGCAGCTCTTTACTGGGGAGGGACGAGCAGTACTTC. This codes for CASSSLLGRDEQYF.

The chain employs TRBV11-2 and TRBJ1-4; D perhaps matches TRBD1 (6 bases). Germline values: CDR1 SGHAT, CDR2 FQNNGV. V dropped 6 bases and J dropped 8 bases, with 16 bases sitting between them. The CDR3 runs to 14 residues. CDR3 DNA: TGTGCCAGCAGTTATCGACAGGTTAGGGAAAAACTGTTTTTT. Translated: CASSYRQVREKLFF.

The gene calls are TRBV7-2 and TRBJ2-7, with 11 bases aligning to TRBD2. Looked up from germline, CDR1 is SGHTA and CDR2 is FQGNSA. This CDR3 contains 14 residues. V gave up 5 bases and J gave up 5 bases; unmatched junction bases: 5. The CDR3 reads CASSPTSGSNEQYF. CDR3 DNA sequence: TGTGCCAGCAGCCCTACTAGCGGGAGCAACGAGCAGTACTTC.

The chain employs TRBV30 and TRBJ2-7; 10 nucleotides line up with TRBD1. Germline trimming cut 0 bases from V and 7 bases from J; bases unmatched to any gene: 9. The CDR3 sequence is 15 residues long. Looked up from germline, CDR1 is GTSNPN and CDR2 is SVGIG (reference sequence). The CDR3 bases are TGTGCCTGGAGTGTACTGGGACAGGGGCAGGGGGAGCAGTACTTC. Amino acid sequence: CAWSVLGQGQGEQYF.

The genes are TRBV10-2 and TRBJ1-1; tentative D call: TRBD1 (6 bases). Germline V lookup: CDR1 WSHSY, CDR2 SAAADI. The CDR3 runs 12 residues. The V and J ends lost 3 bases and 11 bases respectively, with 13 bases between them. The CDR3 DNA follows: TGCGCCAGCAGTGACGAGACAGGCAGGGCTTTCTTT. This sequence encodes CASSDETGRAFF.

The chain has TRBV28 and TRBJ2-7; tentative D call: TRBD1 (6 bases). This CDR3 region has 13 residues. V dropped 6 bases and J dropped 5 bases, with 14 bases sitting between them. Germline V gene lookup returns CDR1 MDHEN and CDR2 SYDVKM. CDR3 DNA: TGTGCCAGCAGAAAAACAGGGACGGACGAGCAGTACTTC. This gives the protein CASRKTGTDEQYF.

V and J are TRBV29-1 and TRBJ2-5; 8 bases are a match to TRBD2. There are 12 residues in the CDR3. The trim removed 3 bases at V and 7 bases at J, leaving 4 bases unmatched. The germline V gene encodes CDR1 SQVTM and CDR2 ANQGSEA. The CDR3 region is CSVDAAGGTQYF. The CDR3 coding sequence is TGCAGCGTTGACGCCGCGGGGGGGACCCAGTACTTC.